Presented here are 8 T cell receptor beta chains from one specimen sequenced in a study of blood T cells in healthy people across ages. Sample-barcoded 5' priming and a J-beta primer mix drove a second PCR of roughly 6 to 12 cycles. MiXCR was run by TCRdb on the 5' RACE reads, yielding one entry per CDR3 protein. The sample has about 1,400,000 distinct CDR3 sequences; approximately 59% are singletons. The sequenced sample was blood. Receptor source: a man aged 18 to 30 in good health.

A few counts support this clonotype. The chain couples TRBV4-1 to TRBJ2-1, with D perhaps TRBD1 or TRBD2 (6 bases each). The CDR3 is made up of 16 amino acids. V lost 5 bases and J lost 9, with 23 bases in between. Per germline, CDR1 MGHRA and CDR2 YSYEKL. CDR3 amino acids: CASSGARGPLWVEQFF. CDR3 coding DNA: TGCGCCAGCAGCGGGGCCCGGGGGCCACTATGGGTTGAGCAGTTCTTC.

This chain connects TRBV15 to TRBJ1-1; D ambiguous. The CDR3 is made up of 11 amino acids. Trimming stripped 3 bases from V and 11 bases from J, with 10 bases between. Germline CDR1 LNHNV, CDR2 YYDKDF (reference sequence). The CDR3 bases are TGTGCCACCAGCAGCCGACAAAGCGCTTTCTTT. Translated: CATSSRQSAFF.

This chain uses TRBV20-1 with TRBJ1-4, with D perhaps TRBD1 (5 bases). Trimming removed 7 bases at V and 5 bases at J, with 14 bases between. The length of the CDR3 is 13 residues. The germline CDR1 and CDR2 sequences are DFQATT and SNEGSKA (reference sequence). CDR3 nucleotide sequence: TGCAGTGTTTTTCAGGGAACGAATGAAAAACTGTTTTTT. This gives the protein CSVFQGTNEKLFF.

The chain couples TRBV3-1 to TRBJ2-3, with 8 bases lining up with TRBD2. With V trimmed by 0 bases and J by 2 bases, 7 bases remained unmatched. The CDR3 runs 17 residues. CDR1 and CDR2 from the germline V gene are LGHDT and YNNKEL (reference sequence). DNA for the CDR3: TGTGCCAGCAGCCAAGACAGGAGCGGGAGTGTCACAGATACGCAGTATTTT. Its protein product is CASSQDRSGSVTDTQYF.

In DNA, the CDR3 is TGCAGCGTTGTACGGGGTTGCGGCTACACCTTC. This translates into CSVVRGCGYTF. V is TRBV29-1 and J is TRBJ1-2; no reliable D call. Per germline, CDR1 SQVTM and CDR2 ANQGSEA. V gave up 4 bases and J gave up 8 bases, with 11 bases separating them. This CDR3 is built from 11 residues.

The V and J genes are TRBV4-1 and TRBJ2-7; TRBD2 agrees at 8 bases. This CDR3 contains 16 residues. V lost 5 bases, J lost 2 bases, and 11 bases stayed unmatched. Per germline, CDR1 MGHRA and CDR2 YSYEKL. CDR3 bases: TGCGCCAGCAGCTCGGGTAGTGAGCGGGGGACCTACGAGCAGTACTTC. Its translation is CASSSGSERGTYEQYF.

CDR3 nucleotide sequence: TGCAGTGCGCCGTACCTATTAGCGGGAGGGCCCAAGAGCTCCTACAATGAGCAGTTCTTC. Translating gives CSAPYLLAGGPKSSYNEQFF. The chain joins TRBV20-1 to TRBJ2-1; TRBD2 agrees at 11 bases. Germline V lookup: CDR1 DFQATT, CDR2 SNEGSKA (reference sequence). V was clipped by 6 bases and J by 0 bases; unmatched bases: 19. This CDR3 region has 20 residues.

This rearrangement joins TRBV5-1 to TRBJ2-7, with 7 bases aligning to TRBD1. The CDR3 totals 14 residues. V lost 5 bases, J lost 5 bases, and 10 bases stayed unmatched. The V gene's germline CDR1 is SGHRS and CDR2 YFSETQ. CDR3 in amino acids: CASSSNRDSHEQYF. CDR3 bases: TGCGCCAGCAGTTCCAACCGGGACAGCCACGAGCAGTACTTC. Variable domain in full (rest from reference TRBV5-1 and TRBJ2-7): KAGVTQTPRYLIKTRGQQVTLSCSPISGHRSVSWYQQTPGQGLQFLFEYFSETQRNKGNFPGRFSGRQFSNSRSEMNVSTLELGDSALYLCASSSNRDSHEQYFGPGTRLTVT.